This T cell receptor beta chain came from a study of T-cell reconstitution after alpha-beta-depleted transplantation in children. Study-level findings and limits: T cells produced anew were the main source of T-cell counts and diversity one year after transplant. About two months after transplant, alpha-beta T cells reportedly came from several hundred expanded graft clones. The high TCRbeta diversity at day 60 in some patients came from surviving recipient T cells and thymic progenitors.

This CDR3 is built from 13 residues. Trimming pared 4 bases from V and 2 bases from J, leaving 8 bases between. Using unique molecular identifiers, the investigators prepared the TCRbeta library. Each CDR3 protein is one row after TCRdb ran MiXCR on the PCR reads. The sample has about 980,000 distinct CDR3 sequences; around 30% are singletons. With respect to this clonotype: Its antigen is as yet unknown.

This TCR was recovered from a boy under two years old who had a stem cell transplant for SCID, so the T cells may come from the graft donor. Source: PBMCs, mostly from graft donor cells, taken 360 days after TCRalphabeta/CD19-depleted stem cell transplant. This sequence joins TRBV12-3 or TRBV12-4 and TRBJ2-5; D not certain. DNA of the CDR3: TGTGCCAGCAGTTGGGCCCTACAAGAGACCCAGTACTTC. This codes for CASSWALQETQYF.